This TCR beta chain is from a study of T cells in women clearing cervical HPV infection. Points from the study as a whole: Cases and controls were distinguished at AUC 0.83 by richness and V genes.

As regards this clone: What it recognizes is unknown. The read terminates 3 residues ahead of where the CDR3 ends, so the germline J gene completes it. The same CDR3 can be traced to other DNA sequences in this sample.

CDR1 is MNHEY, CDR2 SVGEGT, per germline. The CDR3 is made up of 13 amino acids. The germline V and J ends were trimmed by 2 bases and 4 bases, with 6 bases remaining between them. The protocol was immunoSEQ multiplex PCR, while the TCRdb copy is restricted to in-frame clones and leaves out a portion. This sample's table has 30,000 or so clones. Input material: blood buffy coat. The TCR sequence derives from a woman aged 18 to 69 with a cervical HPV16 infection that either progressed to CIN3+ or cleared (not recorded which). V is TRBV6-2 or TRBV6-3 and J is TRBJ2-1, with D perhaps matching TRBD2 (5 bases). The CDR3 protein is CASSYGLYNEQFF. The sequenced part of the CDR3 DNA is TGTGCCAGCAGTTACGGACTTTACAATGAG.